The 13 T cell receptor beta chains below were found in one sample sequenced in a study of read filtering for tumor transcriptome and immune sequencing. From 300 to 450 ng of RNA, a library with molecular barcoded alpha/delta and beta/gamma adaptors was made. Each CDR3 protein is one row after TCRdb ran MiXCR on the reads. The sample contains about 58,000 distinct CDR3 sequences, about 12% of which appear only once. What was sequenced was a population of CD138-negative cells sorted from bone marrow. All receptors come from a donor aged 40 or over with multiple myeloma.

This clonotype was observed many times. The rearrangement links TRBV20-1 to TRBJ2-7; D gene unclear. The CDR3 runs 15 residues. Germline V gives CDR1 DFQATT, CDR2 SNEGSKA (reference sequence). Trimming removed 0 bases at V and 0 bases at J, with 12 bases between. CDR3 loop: CSAREVDNYSYEQYF. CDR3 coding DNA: TGCAGTGCTAGAGAGGTCGACAACTACTCCTACGAGCAGTACTTC.

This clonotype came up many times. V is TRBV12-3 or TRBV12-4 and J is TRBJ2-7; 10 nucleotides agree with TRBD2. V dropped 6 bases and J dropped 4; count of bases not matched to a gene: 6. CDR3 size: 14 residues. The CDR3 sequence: CASRIAGGSYEQYF. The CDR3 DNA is TGTGCCAGCAGAATAGCGGGGGGATCGTACGAGCAGTACTTC.

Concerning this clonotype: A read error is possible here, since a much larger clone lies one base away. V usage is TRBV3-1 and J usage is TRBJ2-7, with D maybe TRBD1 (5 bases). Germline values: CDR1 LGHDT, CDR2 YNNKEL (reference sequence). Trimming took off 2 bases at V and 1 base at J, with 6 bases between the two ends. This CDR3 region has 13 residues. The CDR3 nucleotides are TGTGCCAGCAGCCAAAAGGGGTCCTACGAGCAGTACTTC. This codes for CASSQKGSYEQYF.

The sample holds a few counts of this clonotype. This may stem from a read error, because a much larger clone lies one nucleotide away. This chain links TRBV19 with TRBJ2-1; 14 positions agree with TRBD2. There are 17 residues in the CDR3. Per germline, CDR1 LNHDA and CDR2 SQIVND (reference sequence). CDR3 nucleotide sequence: TGTGCCAGTAGTATCTCCGGGACTAGCGGGGGAAAGAATGGGCAGTTCTTC. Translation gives CASSISGTSGGKNGQFF.

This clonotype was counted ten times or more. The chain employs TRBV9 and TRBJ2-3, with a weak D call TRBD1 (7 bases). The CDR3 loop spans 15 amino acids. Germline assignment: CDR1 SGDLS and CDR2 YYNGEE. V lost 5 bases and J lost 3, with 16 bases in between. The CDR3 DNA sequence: TGTGCCAGCAGTGAGGGAGGCAGGGGGACAGATACGCAGTATTTT. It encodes CASSEGGRGTDTQYF.

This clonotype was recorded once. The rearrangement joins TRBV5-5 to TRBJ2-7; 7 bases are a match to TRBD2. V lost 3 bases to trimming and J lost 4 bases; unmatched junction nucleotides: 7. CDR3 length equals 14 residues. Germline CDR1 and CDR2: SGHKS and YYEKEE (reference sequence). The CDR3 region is CASSSVQGGYEQYF. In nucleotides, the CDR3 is TGTGCCAGCAGCTCGGTTCAGGGAGGGTACGAGCAGTACTTC.

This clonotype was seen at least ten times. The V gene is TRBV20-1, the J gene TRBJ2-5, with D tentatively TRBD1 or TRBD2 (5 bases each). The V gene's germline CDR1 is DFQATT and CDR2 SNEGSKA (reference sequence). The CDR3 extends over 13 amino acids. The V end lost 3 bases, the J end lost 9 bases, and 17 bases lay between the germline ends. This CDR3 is CSASPPGTLAQYF. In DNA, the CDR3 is TGCAGTGCTAGCCCTCCCGGGACCCTGGCCCAGTACTTC.

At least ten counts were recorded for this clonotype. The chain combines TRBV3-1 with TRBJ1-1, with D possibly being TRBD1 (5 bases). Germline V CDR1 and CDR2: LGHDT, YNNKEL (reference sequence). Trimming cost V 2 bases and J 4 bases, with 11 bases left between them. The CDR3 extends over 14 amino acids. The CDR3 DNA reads TGTGCCAGCAGCCAAAGATCAGGGAGCACTGAAGCTTTCTTT. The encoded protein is CASSQRSGSTEAFF. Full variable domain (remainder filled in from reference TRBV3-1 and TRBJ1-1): DTAVSQTPKYLVTQMGNDKSIKCEQNLGHDTMYWYKQDSKKFLKIMFSYNNKELIINETVPNRFSPKSPDKAHLNLHINSLELGDSAVYFCASSQRSGSTEAFFGQGTRLTVV.

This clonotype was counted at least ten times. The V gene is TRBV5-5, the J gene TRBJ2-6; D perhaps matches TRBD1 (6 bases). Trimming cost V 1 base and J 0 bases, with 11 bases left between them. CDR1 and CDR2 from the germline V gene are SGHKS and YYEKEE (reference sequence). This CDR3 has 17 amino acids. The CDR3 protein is CASSLHQGTSGANVLTF. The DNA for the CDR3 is TGTGCCAGCAGCTTGCATCAGGGGACCTCTGGGGCCAACGTCCTGACTTTC. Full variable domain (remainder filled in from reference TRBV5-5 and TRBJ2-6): DAGVTQSPTHLIKTRGQQVTLRCSPISGHKSVSWYQQVLGQGPQFIFQYYEKEERGRGNFPDRFSARQFPNYSSELNVNALLLGDSALYLCASSLHQGTSGANVLTFGAGSRLTVL.

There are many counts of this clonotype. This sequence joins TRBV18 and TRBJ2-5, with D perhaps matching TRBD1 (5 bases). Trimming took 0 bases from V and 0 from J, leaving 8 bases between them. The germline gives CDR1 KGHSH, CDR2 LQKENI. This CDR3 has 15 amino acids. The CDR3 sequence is CASSPPSRDQETQYF. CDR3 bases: TGTGCCAGCTCACCACCGTCCAGGGACCAAGAGACCCAGTACTTC.

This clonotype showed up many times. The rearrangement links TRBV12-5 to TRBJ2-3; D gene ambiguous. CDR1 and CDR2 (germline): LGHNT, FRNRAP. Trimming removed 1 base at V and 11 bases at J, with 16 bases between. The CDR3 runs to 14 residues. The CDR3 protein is CASGLGSQLSGQYF. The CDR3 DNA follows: TGTGCTAGTGGTTTGGGATCTCAACTTTCTGGGCAGTATTTT. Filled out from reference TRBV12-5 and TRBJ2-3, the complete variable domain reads DARVTQTPRHKVTEMGQEVTMRCQPILGHNTVFWYRQTMMQGLELLAYFRNRAPLDDSGMPKDRFSAEMPDATLATLKIQPSEPRDSAVYFCASGLGSQLSGQYFGPGTRLTVL.

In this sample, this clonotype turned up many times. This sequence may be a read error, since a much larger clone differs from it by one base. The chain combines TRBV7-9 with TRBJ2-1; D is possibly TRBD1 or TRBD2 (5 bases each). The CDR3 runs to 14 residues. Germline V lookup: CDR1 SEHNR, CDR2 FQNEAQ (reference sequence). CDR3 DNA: TGTGCCACCCAGGGAGTAAGCTCCTACAATGAGCGGTTCTTC. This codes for CATQGVSSYNERFF.

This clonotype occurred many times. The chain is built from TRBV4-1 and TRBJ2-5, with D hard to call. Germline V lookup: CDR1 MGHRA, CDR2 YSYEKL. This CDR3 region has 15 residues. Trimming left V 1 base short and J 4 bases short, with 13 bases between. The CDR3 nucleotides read TGCGCCAGCAGCCAAGGGTCCGCAGAGCGAGAGACCCAGTACTTC. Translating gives CASSQGSAERETQYF.